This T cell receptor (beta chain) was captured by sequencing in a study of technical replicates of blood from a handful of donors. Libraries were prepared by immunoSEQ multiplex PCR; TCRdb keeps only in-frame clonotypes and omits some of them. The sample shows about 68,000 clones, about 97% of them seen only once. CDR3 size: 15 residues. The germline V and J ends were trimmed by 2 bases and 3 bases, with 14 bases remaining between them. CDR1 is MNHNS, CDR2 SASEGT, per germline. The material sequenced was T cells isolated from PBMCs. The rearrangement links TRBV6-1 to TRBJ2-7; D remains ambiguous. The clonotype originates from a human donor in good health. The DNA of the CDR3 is TGTGCCAGCAGTGAAAGAGCTAGTTGGCTCTACGAGCAGTACTTC. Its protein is CASSERASWLYEQYF.